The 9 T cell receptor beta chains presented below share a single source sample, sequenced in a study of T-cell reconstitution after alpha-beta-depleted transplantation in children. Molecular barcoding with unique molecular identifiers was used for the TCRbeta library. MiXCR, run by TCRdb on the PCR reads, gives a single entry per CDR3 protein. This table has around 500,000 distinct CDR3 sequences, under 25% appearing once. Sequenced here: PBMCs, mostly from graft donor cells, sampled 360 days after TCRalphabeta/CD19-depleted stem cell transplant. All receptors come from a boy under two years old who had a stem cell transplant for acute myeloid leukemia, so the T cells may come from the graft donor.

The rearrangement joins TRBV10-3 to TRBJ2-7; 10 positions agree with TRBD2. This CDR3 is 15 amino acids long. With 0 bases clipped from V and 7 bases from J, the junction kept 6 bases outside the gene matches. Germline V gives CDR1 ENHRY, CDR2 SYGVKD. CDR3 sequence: CAISESIAGGEEQYV. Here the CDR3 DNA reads TGTGCCATCAGTGAGTCCATAGCGGGGGGAGAAGAGCAGTACGTC.

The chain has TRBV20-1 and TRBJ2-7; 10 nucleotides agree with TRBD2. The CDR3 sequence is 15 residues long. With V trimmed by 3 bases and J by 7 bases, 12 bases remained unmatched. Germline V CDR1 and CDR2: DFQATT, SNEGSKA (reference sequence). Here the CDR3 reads CSASRTSGTLWEQYF. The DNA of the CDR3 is TGCAGTGCTAGTCGGACTAGCGGAACCCTATGGGAGCAGTACTTC.

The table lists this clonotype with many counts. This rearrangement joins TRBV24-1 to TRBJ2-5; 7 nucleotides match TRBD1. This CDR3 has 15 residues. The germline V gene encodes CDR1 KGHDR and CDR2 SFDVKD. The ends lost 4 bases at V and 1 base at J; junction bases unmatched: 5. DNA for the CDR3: TGTGCCACCAGTGACCGAGGGACAGCCCAAGAGACCCAGTACTTC. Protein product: CATSDRGTAQETQYF.

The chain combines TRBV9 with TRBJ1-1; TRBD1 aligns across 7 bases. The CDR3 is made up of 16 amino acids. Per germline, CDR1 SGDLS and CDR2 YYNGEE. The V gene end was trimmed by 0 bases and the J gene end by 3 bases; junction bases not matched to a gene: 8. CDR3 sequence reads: CASSVEVGTAYTEAFF. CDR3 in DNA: TGTGCCAGCAGCGTAGAGGTTGGGACAGCATACACTGAAGCTTTCTTT.

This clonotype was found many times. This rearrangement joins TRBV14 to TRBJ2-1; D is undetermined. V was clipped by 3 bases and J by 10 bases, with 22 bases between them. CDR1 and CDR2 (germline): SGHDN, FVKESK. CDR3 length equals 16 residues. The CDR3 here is CASSQEPGLAKREQFF. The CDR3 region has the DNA TGTGCCAGCAGCCAGGAGCCGGGCCTCGCAAAGCGCGAGCAGTTCTTC. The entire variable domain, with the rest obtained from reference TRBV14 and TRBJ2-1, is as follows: EAGVTQFPSHSVIEKGQTVTLRCDPISGHDNLYWYRRVMGKEIKFLLHFVKESKQDESGMPNNRFLAERTGGTYSTLKVQPAELEDSGVYFCASSQEPGLAKREQFFGPGTRLTVL.

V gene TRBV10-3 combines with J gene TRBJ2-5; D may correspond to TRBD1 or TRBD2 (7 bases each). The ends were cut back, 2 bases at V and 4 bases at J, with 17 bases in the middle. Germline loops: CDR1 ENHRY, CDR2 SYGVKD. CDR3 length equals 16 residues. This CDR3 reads CAISETPQGEGETQYF. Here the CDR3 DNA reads TGTGCCATCAGTGAGACCCCCCAGGGGGAGGGAGAGACCCAGTACTTC.

CDR3 sequence: CASSTTFLGGETDTQYF. The DNA for the CDR3 is TGTGCCAGCAGTACTACTTTTCTGGGCGGGGAAACAGATACGCAGTATTTT. The rearrangement uses TRBV6-5 and TRBJ2-3; maybe TRBD2 (6 bases). The CDR3 contains 17 residues. Per germline, CDR1 MNHEY and CDR2 SVGAGI. Between the trimmed V and J ends, which lost 5 bases and 3 bases, there was a span of 21 bases.

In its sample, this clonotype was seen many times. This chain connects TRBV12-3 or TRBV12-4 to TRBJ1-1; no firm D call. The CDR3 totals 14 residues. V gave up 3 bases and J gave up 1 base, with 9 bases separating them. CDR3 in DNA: TGTGCCAGCAGTTTGTCCACGGGGAACACTGAAGCTTTCTTT. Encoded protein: CASSLSTGNTEAFF.

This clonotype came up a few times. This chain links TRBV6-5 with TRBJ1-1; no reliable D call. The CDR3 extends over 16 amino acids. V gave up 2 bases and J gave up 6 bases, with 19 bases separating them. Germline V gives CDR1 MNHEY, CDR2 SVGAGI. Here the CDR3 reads CASSYIWTNADAEAFF. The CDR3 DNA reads TGTGCCAGCAGTTACATCTGGACTAACGCGGACGCTGAAGCTTTCTTT.